In its sample, the clone carrying this T cell receptor beta chain was seen a few times. What it binds is not known. This entry is derived from a study of T cell repertoires in cytomegalovirus infection. Turning to the study itself: Indications came from public TCR beta signatures; they pointed to CMV infection and to a matching HLA type. Study findings and constraints: The response measured ex vivo was dominated by TCR beta clonotypes (HLA-C-restricted and CMV-specific).

A single record per CDR3 protein comes from TCRdb applying MiXCR to the reads. The table lists about 740,000 distinct CDR3 sequences, about 33% of them singletons. Between the trimmed V and J ends, which lost 5 bases and 8 bases, there was a span of 18 bases. The germline V gene has CDR1 MNHEY and CDR2 SMNVEV (reference sequence). The CDR3 length is 15 residues. This material consisted of cultured PBMCs, taken from culture after CMV antigen stimulation. The clonotype originates from a human donor in good health (CMV status not recorded). Some clones in this sample may be carry-over from other donors' samples. The V and J genes are TRBV27 and TRBJ1-4; D is perhaps TRBD1 (6 bases). CDR3 sequence: CASSPFQGRGEKLFF. In DNA form, the CDR3 reads TGTGCCAGCAGTCCATTCCAGGGGAGAGGCGAAAAACTGTTTTTT.